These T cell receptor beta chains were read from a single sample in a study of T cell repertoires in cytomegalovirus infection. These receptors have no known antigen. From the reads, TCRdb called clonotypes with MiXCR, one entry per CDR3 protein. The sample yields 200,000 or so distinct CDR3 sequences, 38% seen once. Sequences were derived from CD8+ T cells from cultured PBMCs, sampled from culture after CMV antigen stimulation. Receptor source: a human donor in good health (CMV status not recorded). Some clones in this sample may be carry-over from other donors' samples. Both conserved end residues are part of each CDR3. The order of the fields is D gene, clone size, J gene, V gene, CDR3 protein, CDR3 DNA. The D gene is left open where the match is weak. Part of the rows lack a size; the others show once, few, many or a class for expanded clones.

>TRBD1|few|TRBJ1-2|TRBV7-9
CASSLAGTGGNYGYTF
TGTGCCAGCAGCTTAGCCGGGACAGGGGGCAACTATGGCTACACCTTC
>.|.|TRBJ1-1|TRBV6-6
CAITWVRTEDCF
TGTGCCATCACCTGGGTGCGGACTGAAGATTGCTTT
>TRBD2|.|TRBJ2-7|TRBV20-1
CSARDDSYSGRANEQYF
TGCAGTGCTAGAGATGATTCCTATAGCGGGAGGGCGAACGAGCAGTACTTC
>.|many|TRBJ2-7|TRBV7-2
CASSANPGSYSYEQYF
TGTGCCAGCAGCGCAAACCCGGGATCTTATTCCTACGAGCAGTACTTC
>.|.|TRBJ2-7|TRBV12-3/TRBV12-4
CASSWSGDFSYEQYF
TGTGCCAGCAGTTGGTCGGGAGACTTCTCCTACGAGCAGTACTTC
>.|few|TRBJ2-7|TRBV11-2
CASSLNRVAEQYF
TGTGCCAGCAGCTTAAACAGGGTGGCGGAGCAGTACTTC
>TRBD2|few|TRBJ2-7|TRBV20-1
CSAPPTSRLYEQYF
TGCAGTGCCCCGCCGACTAGCAGGCTATACGAGCAGTACTTC
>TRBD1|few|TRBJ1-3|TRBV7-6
CASSTHTWDRPSSGNTIYF
TGTGCCAGCAGCACACACACCTGGGACAGGCCTAGCTCTGGAAACACCATATATTTT
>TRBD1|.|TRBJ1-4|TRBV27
CASSLDRGTEKLFF
TGTGCCAGCAGTTTGGACAGGGGAACTGAAAAACTGTTTTTT
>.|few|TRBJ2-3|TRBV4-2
CASSQAGSTDTQYF
TGTGCCAGCAGCCAAGCTGGGAGCACAGATACGCAGTATTTT
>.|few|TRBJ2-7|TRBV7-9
CASSLGVTGLLIGQYF
TGTGCCAGCAGCTTAGGGGTCACTGGTTTGTTGATTGGGCAGTACTTC
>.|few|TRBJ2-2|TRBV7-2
CASTLWDIRNTGELFF
TGTGCCAGCACTCTCTGGGACATCAGAAACACCGGGGAGCTGTTTTTT
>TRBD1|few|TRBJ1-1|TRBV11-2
CASSAGPGTGKSEAFF
TGTGCCAGCAGCGCAGGACCCGGGACAGGGAAGTCTGAAGCTTTCTTT
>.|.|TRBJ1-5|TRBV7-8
CASSLGGEERGQPQHF
TGTGCCAGCAGCTTAGGGGGGGAAGAGCGAGGTCAGCCCCAGCATTTT
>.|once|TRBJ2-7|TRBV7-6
CASSETGTMNEQYF
TGTGCCAGCAGCGAAACCGGGACGATGAACGAGCAGTACTTC
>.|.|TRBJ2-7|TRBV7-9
CASSIVMGGTYEQYF
TGTGCCAGCAGCATTGTTATGGGGGGAACCTACGAGCAGTACTTC
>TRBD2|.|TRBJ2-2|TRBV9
CASSRGVGGELFF
TGTGCCAGCAGCCGGGGGGTCGGCGGGGAGCTGTTTTTT
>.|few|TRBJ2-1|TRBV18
CASSPGLGLDEQFF
TGTGCCAGCTCACCAGGACTGGGCCTCGATGAGCAGTTCTTC
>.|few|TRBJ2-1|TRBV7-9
CASSLAETSWSEQFF
TGTGCCAGCAGCTTAGCAGAAACTAGTTGGTCTGAGCAGTTCTTC
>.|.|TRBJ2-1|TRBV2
CALGLPPNEQFF
TGTGCCTTAGGGCTTCCCCCCAATGAGCAGTTCTTC
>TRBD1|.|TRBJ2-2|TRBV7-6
CASSPDRANTGELFF
TGTGCCAGCAGCCCAGACAGGGCCAACACCGGGGAGCTGTTTTTT
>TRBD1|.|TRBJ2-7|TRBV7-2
CASSNSGTGNPYEQYF
TGTGCCAGCAGCAATAGTGGGACAGGGAACCCCTACGAGCAGTACTTC
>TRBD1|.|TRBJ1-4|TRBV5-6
CASSFLGSGQLNEKLFF
TGTGCCAGCAGCTTTCTAGGGTCGGGACAGCTTAATGAAAAACTGTTTTTT
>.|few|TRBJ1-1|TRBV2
CASRFRENTEAFF
TGTGCCAGTAGATTCAGAGAAAACACTGAAGCTTTCTTT
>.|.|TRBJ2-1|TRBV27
CASSRRAPSRNEQFF
TGTGCCAGCAGTCGGAGGGCCCCCAGCCGCAATGAGCAGTTCTTC
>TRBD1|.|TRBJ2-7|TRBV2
CASTGTGLFEQYF
TGTGCCAGCACCGGGACAGGGCTTTTCGAGCAGTACTTC
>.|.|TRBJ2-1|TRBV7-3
CASSQVGTSSYNEQFF
TGTGCCAGCAGCCAAGTAGGGACCTCCTCCTACAATGAGCAGTTCTTC
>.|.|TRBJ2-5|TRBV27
CASSLSGGGSETQYF
TGTGCCAGCAGTTTATCGGGGGGCGGGAGTGAGACCCAGTACTTC
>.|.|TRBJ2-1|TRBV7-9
CASSSPTGPYNEQFF
TGTGCCAGCAGCTCCCCAACAGGGCCATACAATGAGCAGTTCTTC
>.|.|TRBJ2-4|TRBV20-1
CSAWSQNSKNIQYF
TGCAGTGCTTGGAGCCAGAATTCCAAAAACATTCAGTACTTC
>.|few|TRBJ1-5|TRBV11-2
CASSSDVREGYFSNQPQHF
TGTGCCAGCAGCTCGGACGTTCGGGAGGGGTATTTCAGCAATCAGCCCCAGCATTTT
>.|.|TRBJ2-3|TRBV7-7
CASSLELGSTDTQYF
TGTGCCAGCAGCTTAGAGCTGGGGAGCACAGATACGCAGTATTTT
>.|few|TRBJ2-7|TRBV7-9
CASSPGLGYEQYF
TGTGCCAGCAGTCCGGGACTTGGGTACGAGCAGTACTTC
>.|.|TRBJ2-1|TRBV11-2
CASSSPRPYNEQFF
TGTGCCAGCAGCTCCCCCCGGCCCTACAATGAGCAGTTCTTC
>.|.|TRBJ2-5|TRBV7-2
CASSLAGVGETQYF
TGTGCCAGCAGCTTAGCTGGGGTAGGGGAGACCCAGTACTTC
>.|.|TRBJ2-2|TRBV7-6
CASRMGVGELFF
TGTGCCAGCAGGATGGGGGTCGGGGAGCTGTTTTTT
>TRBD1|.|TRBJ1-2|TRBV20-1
CSAWTGETRGYTF
TGCAGTGCGTGGACAGGGGAAACCAGGGGCTACACCTTC
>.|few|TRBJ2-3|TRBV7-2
CASSLGGGGSLADTQYF
TGTGCCAGCAGCTTAGGCGGAGGGGGCAGCCTGGCAGATACGCAGTATTTT
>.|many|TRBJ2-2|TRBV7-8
CASSFIRGVRVIRNTGELFF
TGTGCCAGCAGCTTCATCAGGGGGGTCAGAGTAATTCGGAACACCGGGGAGCTGTTTTTT
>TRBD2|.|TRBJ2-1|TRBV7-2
CASSWTSSNEQFF
TGTGCCAGCAGCTGGACTAGCTCCAATGAGCAGTTCTTC
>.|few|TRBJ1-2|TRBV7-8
CASSLKRANYGYTF
TGTGCCAGCAGCTTAAAGAGAGCTAACTATGGCTACACCTTC
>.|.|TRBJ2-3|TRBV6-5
CASSDFAGRTDTQYF
TGTGCCAGCAGTGACTTCGCAGGACGCACAGATACGCAGTATTTT
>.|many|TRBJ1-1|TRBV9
CASSVAGENTEAFF
TGTGCCAGCAGCGTAGCCGGAGAGAACACTGAAGCTTTCTTT
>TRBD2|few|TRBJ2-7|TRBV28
CASVPGTSGRAFYEQYF
TGTGCCAGCGTACCTGGGACTAGCGGGAGGGCCTTTTACGAGCAGTACTTC
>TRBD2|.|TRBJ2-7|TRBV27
CASSRTSVYEQYF
TGTGCCAGCAGTCGGACTAGCGTCTACGAGCAGTACTTC
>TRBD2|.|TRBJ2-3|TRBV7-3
CASSVGGRSTDTQYF
TGTGCCAGCAGCGTTGGCGGGAGAAGCACAGATACGCAGTATTTT
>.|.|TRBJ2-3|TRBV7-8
CASSSPTSGVRNTQYF
TGTGCCAGCAGCTCGCCCACTTCGGGGGTGAGGAATACGCAGTATTTT
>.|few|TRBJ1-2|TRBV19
CASMEGGPANGYTF
TGTGCCAGTATGGAGGGAGGACCCGCGAATGGCTACACCTTC